The T cell receptor beta chain under discussion was sequenced for a study of cytomegalovirus exposure and HLA in healthy donors. Findings of the study overall: While the bulk of TCR sequences proved rare, some public TCRs turned up in many donors. Per published accounts, TCR beta sequences correctly predicted the HLA-A and HLA-B alleles of most subjects.

Regarding this clone: Its antigen is unknown.

Both 60 Vbeta primers and 13 Jbeta primers went into the PCR. Repertoires were generated with immunoSEQ multiplex PCR, while TCRdb's copy carries only in-frame clones and drops some. The sample lists 130,000 or so clones, about two thirds occurring once. Trimming removed 3 bases from V and 0 bases from J, with 7 bases in between. This CDR3 region has 14 residues. Germline V lookup: CDR1 MNHNS, CDR2 SASEGT. Source material: PBMCs. The TCR comes from a man in his forties in good health and CMV-seropositive. The chain couples TRBV6-1 to TRBJ2-3, with D possibly matching TRBD2 (5 bases). CDR3 region: CASSDSVSTDTQYF. CDR3 sequence (DNA): TGTGCCAGCAGTGATAGCGTTAGCACAGATACGCAGTATTTT.